The 22 T cell receptor beta chains given below trace back to one sample, sequenced in a study of blood T cell repertoires in COVID-19. Method: immunoSEQ multiplex PCR; TCRdb's copy keeps in-frame clones and lacks some. The sample has under 85,000 clones, over 70% seen once. Sequenced sample: peripheral blood. These receptors came from a middle-aged man with acute or convalescent COVID-19.

The V gene is TRBV19, the J gene TRBJ1-1, with no clear D. With 7 bases removed from V and 7 bases from J, the gap between germline ends came to 10 bases. This CDR3 is 11 amino acids long. In germline, CDR1 is LNHDA, CDR2 SQIVND (reference sequence). CDR3 amino acids: CASKLVGEAFF. The CDR3 DNA follows: TGTGCCAGTAAGCTAGTTGGTGAAGCTTTCTTT.

The chain has TRBV9 and TRBJ2-5, with a tentative D call TRBD1 (6 bases). V lost 0 bases and J lost 2, with 11 bases in between. The length of the CDR3 is 15 residues. CDR1 SGDLS and CDR2 YYNGEE come from the germline V gene. CDR3 residues: CASSVDGTPQETQYF. The CDR3, as DNA: TGTGCCAGCAGCGTAGATGGGACACCGCAAGAGACCCAGTACTTC.

The chain combines TRBV29-1 with TRBJ1-5; D gene ambiguous. V lost 6 bases and J 3 bases, leaving 12 bases between the germline ends. CDR3 length equals 13 residues. Per germline, CDR1 SQVTM and CDR2 ANQGSEA. CDR3 nucleotides: TGCAGCGTACTCGAAAATACCAATCAGCCCCAGCATTTT. Protein: CSVLENTNQPQHF.

The rearrangement joins TRBV9 to TRBJ2-1; TRBD1 aligns across 8 bases. Germline V gene data show CDR1 as SGDLS and CDR2 as YYNGEE. The CDR3 extends over 15 amino acids. Trimming at V came to 2 bases and at J to 8 bases, leaving 9 bases not matched to a gene. The CDR3 region is CASSVGQGSIYEQFF. In nucleotides, the CDR3 is TGTGCCAGCAGCGTCGGACAGGGCTCGATCTATGAGCAGTTCTTC. The full variable domain, its missing parts supplied by reference TRBV9 and TRBJ2-1, is DSGVTQTPKHLITATGQRVTLRCSPRSGDLSVYWYQQSLDQGLQFLIQYYNGEERAKGNILERFSAQQFPDLHSELNLSSLELGDSALYFCASSVGQGSIYEQFFGPGTRLTVL.

The chain employs TRBV7-9 and TRBJ2-3; 7 bases align to TRBD2. This CDR3 has 12 residues. CDR1 and CDR2 (germline): SEHNR, FQNEAQ (reference sequence). The CDR3 loop reads CAIWGGSDTQYF. The CDR3 DNA follows: TGTGCGATTTGGGGGGGGTCAGATACGCAGTATTTT.

The rearrangement joins TRBV7-9 to TRBJ1-6; D remains unclear. There are 13 residues in the CDR3. V lost 5 bases, J lost 5 bases, and 7 bases lay in between. Germline assignment: CDR1 SEHNR and CDR2 FQNEAQ (reference sequence). The CDR3: CASSLLNNSPLHF. In DNA form, the CDR3 reads TGTGCCAGCAGCCTCCTTAATAATTCACCCCTCCACTTT.

The chain combines TRBV18 with TRBJ2-5; TRBD2 aligns across 11 bases. J lost 5 bases, V lost 0 bases, and 8 bases had no gene match. The germline CDR1 and CDR2 sequences are KGHSH and LQKENI. The CDR3 contains 17 residues. The CDR3, as DNA: TGTGCCAGCTCACCACCAACTAGCGGGAGAGGGTTGGAGACCCAGTACTTC. It yields the protein CASSPPTSGRGLETQYF. The variable domain in full, with the rest retrieved from reference TRBV18 and TRBJ2-5, is NAGVMQNPRHLVRRRGQEARLRCSPMKGHSHVYWYRQLPEEGLKFMVYLQKENIIDESGMPKERFSAEFPKEGPSILRIQQVVRGDSAAYFCASSPPTSGRGLETQYFGPGTRLLVL.

CDR3 residues: CASSPSGGPNNSPLHF. The CDR3 DNA follows: TGTGCCAGCTCACCTTCGGGAGGACCGAATAATTCACCCCTCCACTTT. The chain combines TRBV18 with TRBJ1-6; D unclear. The V gene's germline CDR1 is KGHSH and CDR2 LQKENI. The V and J ends lost 3 bases and 5 bases respectively, with 14 bases between them. This CDR3 spans 16 amino acids.

The J gene is TRBJ2-3, the V gene TRBV5-4; perhaps TRBD2 as D (7 bases). Trimming pared 7 bases from V and 7 bases from J, leaving 13 bases between. The CDR3 is 12 residues long. Germline loops: CDR1 SGHNT, CDR2 YYREEE (reference sequence). CDR3 protein: CASGGGLHTQYF. Written as DNA, the CDR3 is TGTGCCAGCGGGGGGGGGCTCCATACGCAGTATTTT.

The chain links TRBV2 to TRBJ1-3, with D possibly being TRBD1 (5 bases). CDR3 length: 15 residues. Germline CDR1 is SNHLY and CDR2 is FYNNEI. V lost 5 bases, J lost 4 bases, and 15 bases lay in between. CDR3 loop: CASSYQGLHGNTIYF. The CDR3 region has the DNA TGTGCCAGCAGTTACCAGGGATTACACGGAAACACCATATATTTT.

V usage is TRBV29-1 and J usage is TRBJ1-1, with TRBD1 matching over 8 bases. J was trimmed by 3 bases and V by 5 bases; bases with no gene match: 8. CDR1 SQVTM and CDR2 ANQGSEA come from the germline V gene. CDR3 length: 14 residues. The DNA of the CDR3 is TGCAGCGTTAAAACCGGGACAGGAGACACTGAAGCTTTCTTT. It codes for CSVKTGTGDTEAFF.

CDR3 nucleotides: TGTGCCAGCAGTTACCTAGGCCAATCACCCCTCCACTTT. Translating it yields CASSYLGQSPLHF. This chain uses TRBV6-2 or TRBV6-3 with TRBJ1-6; D remains unclear. CDR3 size: 13 residues. V lost 2 bases to trimming and J lost 10 bases, with 9 bases between them. Germline-derived CDR1 and CDR2 are MNHEY and SVGEGT.

The chain joins TRBV3-1 (or the pseudogene TRBV3-2) to TRBJ1-5, with D tentatively TRBD1 (5 bases). V was clipped by 1 base and J by 1 base, with 11 bases between them. CDR1 LGHDT and CDR2 YNNKEL come from the germline V gene (reference sequence). The CDR3 extends over 16 amino acids. CDR3 sequence (DNA): TGTGCCAGCAGCCAAGCGAAGGGGAACAGCAATCAGCCCCAGCATTTT. Amino acid sequence: CASSQAKGNSNQPQHF.

The chain uses TRBV7-3 and TRBJ2-3; D possibly corresponds to TRBD1 (6 bases). Trimming removed 5 bases from V and 1 base from J, with 13 bases in between. Germline loops: CDR1 SGHTA, CDR2 FQGTGA. The CDR3 is 15 residues long. CDR3 residues: CASSLQGFGTDTQYF. The CDR3 DNA reads TGTGCCAGCAGCCTACAGGGATTCGGCACAGATACGCAGTATTTT.

This clone was recorded only once. The genes are TRBV5-4 and TRBJ2-1, with TRBD1 matching over 8 bases. The CDR3 has 16 residues. The V gene end was trimmed by 3 bases and the J gene end by 0 bases; junction bases not matched to a gene: 5. From germline, CDR1 is SGHNT and CDR2 YYREEE (reference sequence). CDR3 in amino acids: CASSSRDRFSYNEQFF. The DNA of the CDR3 is TGTGCCAGCAGCTCCCGGGACAGGTTCTCCTACAATGAGCAGTTCTTC.

The genes are TRBV27 and TRBJ1-4; 7 bases map to TRBD1. This CDR3 is built from 14 residues. Germline-derived CDR1 and CDR2 are MNHEY and SMNVEV (reference sequence). J lost 7 bases, V lost 5 bases, and 7 bases had no gene match. In nucleotides, the CDR3 is TGTGCCAGCAGTATCTCATGGACAGGTGAAAAACTGTTTTTT. It translates to CASSISWTGEKLFF.

This sequence joins TRBV6-6 and TRBJ2-4, with D perhaps matching TRBD2 (5 bases). Trimming left V 4 bases short and J 1 base short, with 11 bases between. The CDR3 spans 15 residues. Germline CDR1 MNHNY, CDR2 SVGAGI (reference sequence). The CDR3 here is CASSFDLAAKNIQYF. The CDR3 DNA sequence: TGTGCCAGCAGTTTTGACCTAGCTGCCAAAAACATTCAGTACTTC.

J is TRBJ1-6 and V is TRBV10-2; D is ambiguous. Per germline, CDR1 WSHSY and CDR2 SAAADI. This CDR3 has 11 amino acids. V gave up 7 bases and J gave up 10 bases, with 8 bases separating them. CDR3 loop: CASTDTSPLHF. CDR3 coding DNA: TGCGCCAGCACAGACACCTCACCCCTCCACTTT.

This clone was detected once. This sequence joins TRBV5-4 and TRBJ2-6; a possible D gene is TRBD1 (6 bases). This CDR3 region has 16 residues. Trimming took 0 bases from V and 2 from J, leaving 9 bases between them. Per the germline V gene, CDR1 is SGHNT and CDR2 is YYREEE (reference sequence). CDR3 residues: CASSLDPGAGANVLTF. DNA of the CDR3: TGTGCCAGCAGCTTGGATCCAGGGGCTGGGGCCAACGTCCTGACTTTC.

In its sample, this clone was seen a few times. The chain employs TRBV4-3 and TRBJ2-1; D perhaps matches TRBD1 (5 bases). The germline V gene has CDR1 LGHNA and CDR2 YSLEER. The V end was cut by 0 bases, the J end by 3 bases, with 12 bases between. CDR3 length: 16 amino acids. The DNA for the CDR3 is TGCGCCAGCAGCCAAGATAGACAGCGCTACTACAATGAGCAGTTCTTC. Amino acid sequence: CASSQDRQRYYNEQFF.

V usage is TRBV7-9 and J usage is TRBJ1-2, with TRBD1 as a possible D gene (5 bases). This CDR3 has 16 amino acids. V lost 1 base and J lost 7, with 19 bases in between. Germline assignment: CDR1 SEHNR and CDR2 FQNEAQ (reference sequence). For the CDR3, the DNA is TGTGCCAGCAGCTTAGAATCCCGGACAATCGCTGGTGGCTACACCTTC. Residues: CASSLESRTIAGGYTF.

The CDR3 nucleotides are TGTGCCAGCAGCCTCGGGACAGGGGGGAGCACTGAAGCTTTCTTT. Translating it yields CASSLGTGGSTEAFF. This chain uses TRBV6-5 with TRBJ1-1; 11 positions agree with TRBD1. Germline assignment: CDR1 MNHEY and CDR2 SVGAGI. J was trimmed by 4 bases and V by 6 bases; bases with no gene match: 7. The CDR3 spans 15 residues.